This record concerns one TCR beta chain sequence. The data derive from a study of blood T cell repertoires in COVID-19. Background on the study: Acute-phase and convalescent COVID-19 samples originated in the United States, Italy and Spain. The cDNA or gDNA used as material had been derived from T cells, B-cell-depleted T cells, or PBMCs.

Per the study methods: By means of reference gene primer amplification, nucleated cell counts were estimated. Assay: immunoSEQ multiplex PCR; the TCRdb copy retains only in-frame clones and omits some. V and J calls and clone size come straight from that table; D and trimming were deduced from the DNA. The sample holds more than 85,000 clones, roughly 87% seen once. The receptor comes from a man aged 45-65 years with active COVID-19. The specimen sequenced was peripheral blood.

CDR3 DNA sequence: TGTGCCAGCAGCCGCTACGGAACAGACGAGCAGTACTTC. Its protein product is CASSRYGTDEQYF. The chain is built from TRBV7-9 and TRBJ2-7; no reliable D call. Trimming took 5 bases from V and 5 from J, leaving 13 bases between them. Per germline, CDR1 SEHNR and CDR2 FQNEAQ (reference sequence). CDR3 size: 13 residues.